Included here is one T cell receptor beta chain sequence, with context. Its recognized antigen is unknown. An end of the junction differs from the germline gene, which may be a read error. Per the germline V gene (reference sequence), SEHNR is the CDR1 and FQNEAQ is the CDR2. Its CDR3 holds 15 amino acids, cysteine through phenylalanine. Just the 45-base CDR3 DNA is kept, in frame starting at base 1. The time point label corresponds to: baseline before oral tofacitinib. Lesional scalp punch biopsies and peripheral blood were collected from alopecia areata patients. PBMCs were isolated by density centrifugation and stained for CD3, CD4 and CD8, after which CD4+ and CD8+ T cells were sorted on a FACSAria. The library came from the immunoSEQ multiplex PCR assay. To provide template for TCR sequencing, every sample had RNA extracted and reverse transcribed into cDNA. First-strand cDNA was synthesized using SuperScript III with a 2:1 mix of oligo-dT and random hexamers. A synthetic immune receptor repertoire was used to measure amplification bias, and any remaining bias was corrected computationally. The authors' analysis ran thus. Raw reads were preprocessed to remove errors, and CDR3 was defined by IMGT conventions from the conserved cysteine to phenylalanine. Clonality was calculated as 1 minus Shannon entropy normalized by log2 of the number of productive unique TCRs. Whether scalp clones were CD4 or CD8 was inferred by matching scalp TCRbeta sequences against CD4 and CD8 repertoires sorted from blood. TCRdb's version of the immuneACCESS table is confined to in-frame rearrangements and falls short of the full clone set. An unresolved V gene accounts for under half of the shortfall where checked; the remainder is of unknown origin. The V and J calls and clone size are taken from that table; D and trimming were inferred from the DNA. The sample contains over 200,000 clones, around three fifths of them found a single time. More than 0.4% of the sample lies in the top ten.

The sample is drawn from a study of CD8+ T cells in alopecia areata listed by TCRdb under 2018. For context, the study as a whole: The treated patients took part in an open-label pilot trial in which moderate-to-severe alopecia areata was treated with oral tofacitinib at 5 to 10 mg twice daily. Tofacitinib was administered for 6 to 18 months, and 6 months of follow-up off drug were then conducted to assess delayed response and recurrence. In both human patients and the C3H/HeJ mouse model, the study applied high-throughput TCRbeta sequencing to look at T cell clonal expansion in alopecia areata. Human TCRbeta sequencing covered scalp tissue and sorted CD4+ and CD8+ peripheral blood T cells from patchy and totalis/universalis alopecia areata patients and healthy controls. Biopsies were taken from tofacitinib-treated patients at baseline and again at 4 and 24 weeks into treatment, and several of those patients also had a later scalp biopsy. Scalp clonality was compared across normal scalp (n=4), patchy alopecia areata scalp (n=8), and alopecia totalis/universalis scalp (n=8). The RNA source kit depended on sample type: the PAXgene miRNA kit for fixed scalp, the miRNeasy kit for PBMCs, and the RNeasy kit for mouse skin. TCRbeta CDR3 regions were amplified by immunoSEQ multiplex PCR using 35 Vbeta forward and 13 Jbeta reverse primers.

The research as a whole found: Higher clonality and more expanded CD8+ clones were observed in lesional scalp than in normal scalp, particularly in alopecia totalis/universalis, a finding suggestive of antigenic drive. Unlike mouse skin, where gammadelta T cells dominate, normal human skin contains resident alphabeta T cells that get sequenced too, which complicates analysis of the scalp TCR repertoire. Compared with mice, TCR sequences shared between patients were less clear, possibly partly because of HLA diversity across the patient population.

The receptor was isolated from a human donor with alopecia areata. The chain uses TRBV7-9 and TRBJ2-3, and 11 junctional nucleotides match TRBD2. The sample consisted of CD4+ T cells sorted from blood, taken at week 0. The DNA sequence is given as TGTGCCAGCAGATTAGCGGGAGGGCCGCCAGATACGCAGTATTTT. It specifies CASRLAGGPPDTQYF.